The 27 T cell receptor beta chains below all came from one sample that was sequenced in a study of blood T cells in healthy people across ages. With a J-beta primer mix and a sample-barcoded 5' primer, a second PCR ran about 6 to 11 cycles. TCRdb reanalysed the 5' RACE reads using MiXCR and keeps one entry per CDR3 protein. This sample has over a million distinct CDR3 sequences, with roughly 45% found just once. The sample comprised blood. These receptor sequences come from a woman aged 60-75 years in good health.

The chain joins TRBV4-2 to TRBJ2-3; D unresolved. The germline V and J ends were trimmed by 0 bases and 10 bases, with 8 bases remaining between them. The CDR3 totals 12 residues. CDR1 and CDR2 (germline): LGHNA, YNFKEQ. The CDR3: CASSQDSQAQYF. The CDR3, as DNA: TGTGCCAGCAGCCAAGATTCACAAGCGCAGTATTTT.

The rearrangement joins TRBV20-1 to TRBJ2-3; D is ambiguous. Trimming shortened V by 3 bases and J by 2 bases, and 18 bases separated the two germline ends. CDR1 is DFQATT and CDR2 is SNEGSKA in the germline V gene (reference sequence). The CDR3 consists of 16 residues. CDR3 region: CSARAPGSNPTDTQYF. As DNA, the CDR3 is TGCAGTGCTAGGGCCCCGGGTAGCAACCCCACAGATACGCAGTATTTT.

A few counts support this clonotype. This chain uses TRBV6-1 with TRBJ2-1; no clear D gene. Germline V gives CDR1 MNHNS, CDR2 SASEGT. Trimming pared 1 base from V and 1 base from J, leaving 8 bases between. CDR3 size: 15 residues. The CDR3 DNA reads as TGTGCCAGCAGTGAAGGGGCGGAGTCCTACAATGAGCAGTTCTTC. Translating it yields CASSEGAESYNEQFF.

The rearrangement links TRBV2 to TRBJ1-2; D is unclear. This CDR3 contains 11 residues. V lost 0 bases and J 10 bases, leaving 6 bases between the germline ends. The germline gives CDR1 SNHLY, CDR2 FYNNEI. CDR3 amino acids: CASSEARVYTF. The CDR3 nucleotides are TGTGCCAGCAGTGAAGCGCGTGTCTACACCTTC.

In the case of this clonotype: At one of its ends the junction is not consistent with the germline gene, which may arise from a read error. The chain employs TRBV3-1 and TRBJ2-4, with D perhaps matching TRBD1 (5 bases). The CDR3 spans 15 residues. Germline V gene lookup returns CDR1 LGHDT and CDR2 YNNKEL (reference sequence). The CDR3 nucleotides read TGCGCCAGCAGCCAATCAGGGAAAGCCAAAAACATTCAGTACTTC. This sequence encodes CASSQSGKAKNIQYF. Drawing the rest from reference TRBV3-1 and TRBJ2-4, the complete variable domain is DTAVSQTPKYLVTQMGNDKSIKCEQNLGHDTMYWYKQDSKKFLKIMFSYNNKELIINETVPNRFSPKSPDKAHLNLHINSLELGDSAVYFCASSQSGKAKNIQYFGAGTRLSVL.

This clonotype was recorded at least ten times. V usage is TRBV7-2 and J usage is TRBJ2-7; 10 bases match TRBD2. The CDR3 extends over 16 amino acids. V was clipped by 7 bases and J by 4 bases; unmatched bases: 13. Germline V gives CDR1 SGHTA, CDR2 FQGNSA. CDR3 amino acids: CASTVRAGGSSYEQYF. Written as DNA, the CDR3 is TGTGCCAGCACGGTCCGAGCGGGAGGGAGTTCTTACGAGCAGTACTTC.

The chain carries TRBV27 and TRBJ2-6; no clear D gene. The CDR3 is 15 residues long. Per germline, CDR1 MNHEY and CDR2 SMNVEV (reference sequence). Trimming shortened V by 0 bases and J by 3 bases, and 6 bases separated the two germline ends. The chain's CDR3 is CASSLSGGGANVLTF. CDR3 nucleotide sequence: TGTGCCAGCAGTTTATCCGGCGGTGGGGCCAACGTCCTGACTTTC.

V usage is TRBV29-1 and J usage is TRBJ2-3; 8 nucleotides match TRBD1. The CDR3 loop spans 14 amino acids. Germline V gives CDR1 SQVTM, CDR2 ANQGSEA. Trimming removed 5 bases from V and 3 bases from J; junction bases left unmatched: 7. The CDR3 DNA reads as TGCAGCGTTCTCGGACAGGGAAGAACAGATACGCAGTATTTT. It yields the protein CSVLGQGRTDTQYF.

V usage is TRBV21-1 and J usage is TRBJ1-4; the tabulated D call, TRBD1, remains unverified against the DNA. TRBV21-1 represents a pseudogene. The CDR3 covers 14 residues. The CDR3 protein is CASSKPGLNEKLFF. The CDR3 DNA is TGTGCCAGCAGCAAACCCGGCCTTAATGAAAAACTGTTTTTT.

This clonotype was observed many times. The chain joins TRBV11-2 to TRBJ2-3; the D gene is possibly TRBD2 (5 bases). This CDR3 has 15 amino acids. Trimming shortened V by 0 bases and J by 4 bases, and 11 bases separated the two germline ends. CDR1 and CDR2 from the germline V gene are SGHAT and FQNNGV. DNA of the CDR3: TGTGCCAGCAGCTTAGAAATAGGAGGCTCAGATACGCAGTATTTT. Encoded protein: CASSLEIGGSDTQYF. Variable domain in full (rest from reference TRBV11-2 and TRBJ2-3): EAGVAQSPRYKIIEKRQSVAFWCNPISGHATLYWYQQILGQGPKLLIQFQNNGVVDDSQLPKDRFSAERLKGVDSTLKIQPAKLEDSAVYLCASSLEIGGSDTQYFGPGTRLTVL.

The chain recombines TRBV25-1 with TRBJ2-1; 9 bases are a match to TRBD1. The CDR3 sequence is 15 residues long. Germline V gene sequence: CDR1 MGHDK, CDR2 SYGVNS. The ends lost 4 bases at V and 3 bases at J; junction bases unmatched: 4. CDR3 amino acids: CASSGTGQGYNEQFF. CDR3 DNA sequence: TGTGCCAGCAGTGGTACGGGACAGGGCTACAATGAGCAGTTCTTC.

The chain combines TRBV7-2 with TRBJ2-3; D call uncertain. Germline values: CDR1 SGHTA, CDR2 FQGNSA. The CDR3 runs to 13 residues. The V and J ends lost 4 bases and 4 bases respectively, with 9 bases between them. The CDR3 sequence: CASSWDISDTQYF. The DNA of the CDR3 is TGTGCCAGCAGCTGGGATATCTCAGATACGCAGTATTTT.

This clonotype was observed a single time. The chain uses TRBV4-1 and TRBJ2-3; 7 positions match TRBD1. V shed 2 bases and J 4 bases; nucleotides not matched to a gene: 3. Germline values: CDR1 MGHRA, CDR2 YSYEKL. The CDR3 has 14 amino acids. The CDR3 nucleotides are TGCGCCAGCAGCCAACAACAGGGGCCAGATACGCAGTATTTT. Translated: CASSQQQGPDTQYF.

This chain connects TRBV6-5 to TRBJ2-2; 12 bases map to TRBD2. The length of the CDR3 is 15 residues. Germline V gene data show CDR1 as MNHEY and CDR2 as SVGAGI. J was trimmed by 7 bases and V by 5 bases; bases with no gene match: 5. The CDR3, as DNA: TGTGCCAGCAGTGCCCTAGCGGGAGGGGTCGGGGAGCTGTTTTTT. Translation: CASSALAGGVGELFF.

V is TRBV20-1 and J is TRBJ2-1, with 9 bases identical to TRBD2. TRBJ2-7 matches the DNA end more closely, so the J call is doubtful. This CDR3 is 14 amino acids long. Germline V gene sequence: CDR1 DFQATT, CDR2 SNEGSKA (reference sequence). The CDR3, as DNA: TGCAGTGCTAGAGAGGCTAGCGGGGTTGTCGGGCAGTACTTC. This gives the protein CSAREASGVVGQYF.

The chain is built from TRBV6-1 and TRBJ2-3; D is ambiguous. Germline V gene sequence: CDR1 MNHNS, CDR2 SASEGT. The CDR3 runs to 14 residues. V lost 11 bases and J lost 2, with 17 bases in between. The CDR3 here is CAGVGWTVTDTQYF. The CDR3 coding sequence is TGTGCCGGCGTCGGGTGGACGGTCACAGATACGCAGTATTTT.

With regard to this clonotype: Germline and junction disagree at one end, which may indicate a read error. The rearrangement joins TRBV11-2 to TRBJ2-7, with a tentative D call TRBD2 (6 bases). Germline-derived CDR1 and CDR2 are SGHAT and FQNNGV. The length of the CDR3 is 15 residues. The CDR3 sequence is CASSLEGHSSYGQYF. Here the CDR3 DNA reads TGTGCCAGCAGCTTGGAGGGCCACAGCTCCTACGGGCAGTACTTC.

This clonotype has just a few counts. The J gene is TRBJ1-1, the V gene TRBV20-1; no clear D. V was shortened by 3 bases and J by 5 bases, with 7 bases between the two germline ends. Germline CDR1 is DFQATT and CDR2 is SNEGSKA (reference sequence). The CDR3 loop spans 11 amino acids. CDR3 DNA sequence: TGCAGTGCTAGCGCGGGAACTGAAGCTTTCTTT. This gives the protein CSASAGTEAFF.

The chain joins TRBV12-3 or TRBV12-4 to TRBJ2-7; no definite D call. CDR3 size: 13 residues. Trimming stripped 7 bases from V and 0 bases from J, with 10 bases between. Written as DNA, the CDR3 is TGTGCCAGCAAAGGCTATTCCTCCTACGAGCAGTACTTC. Its protein is CASKGYSSYEQYF.

Points on this clonotype: One junction end disagrees with the germline gene, perhaps due to a read error. V gene TRBV9 combines with J gene TRBJ2-1; weak D call: TRBD2 (7 bases). Germline V gene sequence: CDR1 SGDLS, CDR2 YYNGEE. CDR3 length equals 16 residues. The DNA of the CDR3 is TGTGCCGGCAGCGTAGCATCTAGCGGACAGTACAATGAGCAGTTCTTC. It codes for CAGSVASSGQYNEQFF.

This clonotype was found many times. The chain links TRBV29-1 to TRBJ2-1, with 11 bases identical to TRBD1. Germline-derived CDR1 and CDR2 are SQVTM and ANQGSEA. The trim removed 6 bases at V and 7 bases at J, leaving 5 bases unmatched. The CDR3 extends over 13 amino acids. DNA of the CDR3: TGCAGCGTGGGACAGGGGGGGTGGAATGAGCAGTTCTTC. Translation: CSVGQGGWNEQFF.

The chain is built from TRBV20-1 and TRBJ2-3; TRBD1 agrees at 7 bases. V lost 3 bases and J lost 2; bases outside the gene matches: 14. CDR1 and CDR2 (germline): DFQATT, SNEGSKA (reference sequence). The CDR3 has 17 amino acids. The CDR3 loop reads CSASAAPGQLITDTQYF. The CDR3 DNA reads as TGCAGTGCTAGTGCCGCACCGGGACAGCTGATCACAGATACGCAGTATTTT.

CDR3 DNA sequence: TGTGCCAGCAGTTACTCGTTTCGGCAGTTCTTC. Its protein is CASSYSFRQFF. The chain carries TRBV6-5 and TRBJ2-1; D unclear. V lost 0 bases to trimming and J lost 12 bases, with 6 bases between them. The CDR3 has 11 amino acids. Germline CDR1 reads MNHEY; CDR2 reads SVGAGI.

The genes are TRBV7-9 and TRBJ1-1; D ambiguous. Trimming left V 1 base short and J 1 base short, with 13 bases between. The CDR3 consists of 16 residues. CDR1 and CDR2 from the germline V gene are SEHNR and FQNEAQ (reference sequence). The CDR3 spells CASSLGNRVTNTEAFF. The CDR3 bases are TGTGCCAGCAGCTTAGGTAATAGGGTGACGAACACTGAAGCTTTCTTT.

This clonotype was recorded once. The gene calls are TRBV2 and TRBJ2-1; TRBD2 matches at 8 bases. The germline V gene encodes CDR1 SNHLY and CDR2 FYNNEI. CDR3 size: 13 residues. Losses at the gene ends were 8 bases for V and 9 bases for J; bases not matched to a gene: 9. CDR3 loop: CASWGSGKVEQFF. In nucleotides, the CDR3 is TGTGCCAGCTGGGGTAGCGGGAAGGTTGAGCAGTTCTTC.

This clonotype was recorded a few times. This rearrangement joins TRBV10-2 to TRBJ2-7; 8 bases fit TRBD1. V lost 6 bases to trimming and J lost 5 bases; unmatched junction nucleotides: 6. The CDR3 has 13 amino acids. Per the germline V gene, CDR1 is WSHSY and CDR2 is SAAADI. The CDR3 DNA is TGCGCCAGCAGCGAGACAGGGGAGGACGAGCAGTACTTC. Protein: CASSETGEDEQYF.

V usage is TRBV7-9 and J usage is TRBJ1-5; no firm D call. The germline gives CDR1 SEHNR, CDR2 FQNEAQ (reference sequence). This CDR3 has 16 residues. Trimming pared 1 base from V and 0 bases from J, leaving 10 bases between. In DNA form, the CDR3 reads TGTGCCAGCAGCTTAGGAGCGGAGTATAGCAATCAGCCCCAGCATTTT. Its translation is CASSLGAEYSNQPQHF.